The 27 T cell receptor beta chains reported below all come from one sample, sequenced in a study of beta chain features in type 1 diabetes. Sequenced material consisted of expressed TCRB transcripts (all of the isolated RNA was reverse transcribed). Using immunoSEQ multiplex PCR, the repertoire was profiled, and TCRdb retains in-frame clones only, with some absent. The table has roughly 450,000 clones, roughly 13% seen once. The sample comprised naive CD4+ T cells from blood. Every receptor here comes from a man aged 25-40 years in good health.

This clone was seen more than once but under ten times. V usage is TRBV27 and J usage is TRBJ2-1; 8 bases match TRBD1. CDR1 is MNHEY, CDR2 SMNVEV, per germline (reference sequence). The V and J ends lost 0 bases and 4 bases, in that order; junction bases with no gene match: 2. The CDR3 has 15 amino acids. CDR3 region: CASSLSRTGYNEQFF. The DNA for the CDR3 is TGTGCCAGCAGTTTATCCCGGACAGGGTACAATGAGCAGTTCTTC.

This chain joins TRBV5-1 and TRBJ1-2; D remains ambiguous. The CDR3 length is 12 residues. The germline V and J ends were trimmed by 1 base and 0 bases, with 1 base remaining between them. Germline V gene data show CDR1 as SGHRS and CDR2 as YFSETQ. The chain's CDR3 is CASSLSNYGYTF. CDR3 bases: TGCGCCAGCAGCTTGTCTAACTATGGCTACACCTTC.

This rearrangement joins TRBV9 to TRBJ2-3; tentative D call: TRBD2 (5 bases). Germline V gene sequence: CDR1 SGDLS, CDR2 YYNGEE. V lost 0 bases and J 2 bases, leaving 13 bases between the germline ends. The CDR3 is made up of 16 amino acids. The DNA for the CDR3 is TGTGCCAGCAGCGTAGACAGCGGTGGGTTCACAGATACGCAGTATTTT. Translation gives CASSVDSGGFTDTQYF.

V gene TRBV7-2 combines with J gene TRBJ2-4; D is uncertain. This CDR3 is built from 15 residues. Germline loops: CDR1 SGHTA, CDR2 FQGNSA. V was cut by 2 bases and J by 0 bases, with 8 bases left in between. CDR3 sequence: CASSLWILAKNIQYF. The CDR3 DNA sequence: TGTGCCAGCAGCTTATGGATACTAGCCAAAAACATTCAGTACTTC.

The chain employs TRBV9 and TRBJ2-1; D is undetermined. Germline assignment: CDR1 SGDLS and CDR2 YYNGEE. The V end was cut by 2 bases, the J end by 4 bases, with 7 bases between. This CDR3 spans 13 amino acids. Here the CDR3 reads CASSVAGYNEQFF. The CDR3 DNA sequence: TGTGCCAGCAGCGTTGCTGGGTACAATGAGCAGTTCTTC.

There are a few counts of this clone. CDR3 sequence (DNA): TGTGCCAGCAGCTTGCAACTGGTGGGAACGGGCAATGAGCAGTTCTTC. Its protein is CASSLQLVGTGNEQFF. This chain connects TRBV11-2 to TRBJ2-1; unclear D gene. The V end was cut by 3 bases, the J end by 6 bases, with 18 bases between. CDR1 and CDR2 from the germline V gene are SGHAT and FQNNGV. CDR3 length: 16 residues.

This clone was picked up a small number of times. The chain carries TRBV6-5 and TRBJ2-3, with 7 bases aligning to TRBD1. Germline lookup yields CDR1 MNHEY and CDR2 SVGAGI. J was trimmed by 2 bases and V by 2 bases; bases with no gene match: 4. The CDR3 has 15 amino acids. CDR3 amino acids: CASSYGTDLTDTQYF. The CDR3 nucleotides read TGTGCCAGCAGTTACGGGACAGACCTCACAGATACGCAGTATTTT.

This clone has more than one count but fewer than ten. The chain combines TRBV11-2 with TRBJ2-7; no definite D call. The CDR3 sequence is 12 residues long. CDR1 and CDR2 from the germline V gene are SGHAT and FQNNGV. The CDR3 reads CASSLGLLPMEV. The CDR3 DNA reads TGTGCCAGCAGCTTAGGGCTACTGCCAATGGAGGTC.

This clone occurred a few times. The chain couples TRBV6-5 to TRBJ1-5, with unresolved D. The V gene lost 5 bases and the J gene lost 2 bases, with 10 bases spanning the gap. Germline CDR1 reads MNHEY; CDR2 reads SVGAGI. The CDR3 covers 14 residues. The CDR3 DNA reads TGTGCCAGCAGTCGAGCCAGCGGCAATCAGCCCCAGCATTTT. Translated: CASSRASGNQPQHF.

In regard to this clone: This may be a read error, as it is one base from a much larger clone. The chain combines TRBV30 with TRBJ1-2; the D is unclear. Trimming stripped 3 bases from V and 2 bases from J, with 13 bases between. The V gene's germline CDR1 is GTSNPN and CDR2 SVGIG (reference sequence). CDR3 length: 14 amino acids. CDR3 DNA: TGTGCCTGGAGGGGCGGGCGACTGAACTATGGCTACACCTTC. Translated: CAWRGGRLNYGYTF.

This clone was seen more than once but under ten times. The V call is TRBV10-3, the J call TRBJ2-1; TRBD2 matches 13 bases. This CDR3 region has 16 residues. Trimming removed 0 bases from V and 9 bases from J; junction bases left unmatched: 5. Germline loops: CDR1 ENHRY, CDR2 SYGVKD. CDR3 sequence: CAISESRLAGGGEQFF. In DNA, the CDR3 is TGTGCCATCAGTGAGTCACGACTAGCGGGAGGCGGTGAGCAGTTCTTC.

This rearrangement joins TRBV5-4 to TRBJ2-1; 10 bases fit TRBD2. The CDR3 contains 16 residues. CDR1 and CDR2 (germline): SGHNT, YYREEE (reference sequence). The junction had 14 bases not matched to a gene; V was cut back by 10 bases and J by 4 bases. Here the CDR3 reads CAYTPPTSGPYNEQFF. The CDR3 region has the DNA TGTGCCTACACTCCTCCGACTAGCGGGCCTTACAATGAGCAGTTCTTC.

This clone was recorded a few times. The chain has TRBV29-1 and TRBJ1-1, with D uncertain. The CDR3 is 15 amino acids. Germline loops: CDR1 SQVTM, CDR2 ANQGSEA. The V and J ends lost 0 bases and 3 bases respectively, with 14 bases between them. The CDR3 bases are TGCAGCGTTGAAGATCTGCGGGCTGGAGACACTGAAGCTTTCTTT. This gives the protein CSVEDLRAGDTEAFF.

The chain links TRBV9 to TRBJ2-1; 10 bases agree with TRBD2. V dropped 0 bases and J dropped 0; count of bases not matched to a gene: 6. The CDR3 extends over 18 amino acids. From germline, CDR1 is SGDLS and CDR2 YYNGEE. CDR3 region: CASSVALASGGSYNEQFF. CDR3 bases: TGTGCCAGCAGCGTAGCTCTGGCTAGCGGGGGCTCCTACAATGAGCAGTTCTTC.

This clone was counted a few times. V is TRBV2 and J is TRBJ2-7, with D uncertain. Germline loops: CDR1 SNHLY, CDR2 FYNNEI. V was trimmed by 6 bases and J by 2 bases, leaving 8 bases between them. This CDR3 has 12 amino acids. This chain's CDR3 is CASRDLTYEQYF. The CDR3 DNA sequence: TGTGCCAGCAGGGATCTGACCTACGAGCAGTACTTC.

The chain uses TRBV4-1 and TRBJ1-4; tentatively, D is TRBD1 (5 bases). The germline V gene encodes CDR1 MGHRA and CDR2 YSYEKL. CDR3 length equals 14 residues. Trimming stripped 4 bases from V and 11 bases from J, with 17 bases between. The CDR3 nucleotides read TGCGCCAGCAGCCGAGAAAGAGGTGGGGGGAAACTGTTTTTT. Amino acids: CASSRERGGGKLFF.

CDR3 residues: CASGTEGVETQYF. CDR3 sequence (DNA): TGTGCCAGTGGGACCGAAGGAGTGGAGACCCAGTACTTC. V is TRBV11-2 and J is TRBJ2-5, with D perhaps given as TRBD1 or TRBD2 (5 bases each). Trimming took 9 bases from V and 5 from J, leaving 16 bases between them. The CDR3 length is 13 residues. Germline V gene lookup returns CDR1 SGHAT and CDR2 FQNNGV.

The CDR3 sequence: CASSIFAGSLDIQYF. DNA for the CDR3: TGTGCCAGTAGTATTTTTGCGGGTAGCCTGGACATTCAGTACTTC. The rearrangement uses TRBV19 and TRBJ2-4, with D perhaps TRBD2 (5 bases). This CDR3 region has 15 residues. Between the trimmed V and J ends, which lost 3 bases and 8 bases, there was a span of 17 bases. Germline loops: CDR1 LNHDA, CDR2 SQIVND (reference sequence).

There are a few counts of this clone. J is TRBJ2-1 and V is TRBV20-1; 11 nucleotides agree with TRBD2. J was trimmed by 14 bases and V by 1 base; bases with no gene match: 1. The CDR3 has 11 residues. Per germline, CDR1 DFQATT and CDR2 SNEGSKA (reference sequence). Here the CDR3 reads CSARGGLAEFF. The CDR3 DNA reads as TGCAGTGCTAGAGGGGGACTAGCGGAGTTCTTC.

The chain recombines TRBV28 with TRBJ1-2; D remains unclear. CDR3 length: 14 amino acids. V was clipped by 1 base and J by 9 bases, with 15 bases between them. Germline CDR1 MDHEN, CDR2 SYDVKM. The CDR3 sequence: CASSLSAGIQRYTF. The CDR3 DNA is TGTGCCAGCAGTTTATCGGCAGGTATCCAGCGCTACACCTTC.

The chain couples TRBV5-1 to TRBJ2-2; unclear D gene. Germline V CDR1 and CDR2: SGHRS, YFSETQ. Trimming left V 3 bases short and J 4 bases short, with 7 bases between. CDR3 length: 13 residues. The CDR3 DNA is TGCGCCAGCAGCTCCTCAGCCACCGGGGAGCTGTTTTTT. Its translation is CASSSSATGELFF. Full variable domain (rest looked up from reference TRBV5-1 and TRBJ2-2): KAGVTQTPRYLIKTRGQQVTLSCSPISGHRSVSWYQQTPGQGLQFLFEYFSETQRNKGNFPGRFSGRQFSNSRSEMNVSTLELGDSALYLCASSSSATGELFFGEGSRLTVL.

The chain recombines TRBV13 with TRBJ2-6, with no clear D. Trimming took 3 bases from V and 3 from J, leaving 6 bases between them. CDR3 length equals 14 residues. Germline V lookup: CDR1 PRHDT, CDR2 FYEKMQ (reference sequence). Here the CDR3 reads CASSFYGGANVLTF. CDR3 sequence (DNA): TGTGCCAGCAGCTTTTACGGTGGGGCCAACGTCCTGACTTTC. The entire variable domain, with the rest obtained from reference TRBV13 and TRBJ2-6, is as follows: AAGVIQSPRHLIKEKRETATLKCYPIPRHDTVYWYQQGPGQDPQFLISFYEKMQSDKGSIPDRFSAQQFSDYHSELNMSSLELGDSALYFCASSFYGGANVLTFGAGSRLTVL.

The chain uses TRBV11-2 and TRBJ2-1; TRBD1 aligns across 7 bases. With V trimmed by 5 bases and J by 9 bases, 4 bases remained unmatched. Per the germline V gene, CDR1 is SGHAT and CDR2 is FQNNGV. This CDR3 comprises 12 residues. The DNA for the CDR3 is TGTGCCAGCAGCCACGACAGGGTTGAGCAGTTCTTC. Amino acids: CASSHDRVEQFF.

This clone was detected only a few times. The chain combines TRBV29-1 with TRBJ2-7; tentatively, D is TRBD1 or TRBD2 (5 bases each). This CDR3 region has 13 residues. The V end lost 2 bases, the J end lost 0 bases, and 8 bases lay between the germline ends. Per the germline V gene, CDR1 is SQVTM and CDR2 is ANQGSEA. The CDR3 loop is CSVERDGSYEQYF. The CDR3 region has the DNA TGCAGCGTTGAACGGGACGGCTCCTACGAGCAGTACTTC.

This clone was counted a few times. This rearrangement joins TRBV19 to TRBJ2-5, with TRBD1 matching 9 bases. The CDR3 length is 16 residues. J was trimmed by 5 bases and V by 4 bases; bases with no gene match: 11. Germline CDR1 is LNHDA and CDR2 is SQIVND (reference sequence). The chain's CDR3 is CASSTPLTGTGETQYF. CDR3 nucleotide sequence: TGTGCCAGTAGTACCCCACTGACAGGGACAGGGGAGACCCAGTACTTC.

This clone was recorded a few times. The rearrangement uses TRBV30 and TRBJ2-2, with D hard to call. The CDR3 is 11 residues long. Trimming removed 3 bases at V and 10 bases at J, with 9 bases between. CDR1 GTSNPN and CDR2 SVGIG come from the germline V gene (reference sequence). CDR3 in DNA: TGTGCCTGGAGACTCCATGCGGAGCTGTTTTTT. This gives the protein CAWRLHAELFF.

CDR3: CASRSDRGTRYGYTF. The DNA of the CDR3 is TGTGCCAGCAGATCCGACAGGGGTACCCGCTATGGCTACACCTTC. The chain joins TRBV27 to TRBJ1-2, with 8 bases fitting TRBD1. The CDR3 runs 15 residues. The germline gives CDR1 MNHEY, CDR2 SMNVEV (reference sequence). J gave up 4 bases and V 6 bases, and 10 bases lay outside the gene matches.